A selection of T cell receptor beta chains follows, all from one sample in a study of CD8 T cell repertoires and HIV-1 epitope variants. Using immunoSEQ multiplex PCR, the repertoire was profiled, and TCRdb retains in-frame clones only, with some absent. Among about 4,500 clones listed, roughly 70% were seen once. Which antigens these TCRs recognize remains unknown. Sequencing was carried out using cultured CD8+ T cells derived from PBMCs. These receptors were collected from a male donor with HIV. Each CDR3 is given with its conserved first and last residue. The D gene is left open where the match is weak. Clone size is shown for a subset of rows, as once, few, many or a class of expanded clone.

v_call	j_call	clone_size	d_call	cdr3_nt	cdr3_aa
TRBV18	TRBJ2-7	-	-	TGTGCCAGCTCACCACGGGAAACCTCCAGCTCCTACGAGCAGTACTTC	CASSPRETSSSYEQYF
TRBV28	TRBJ1-4	-	TRBD1	TGTGCCAGCATAAAACCCGGGACAGGGCGTGAAAAACTGTTTTTT	CASIKPGTGREKLFF
TRBV5-1	TRBJ1-2	-	-	TGCGCCAGCAGCTTAGGCCCGGGACTGGGCTATGGCTACACCTTC	CASSLGPGLGYGYTF
TRBV5-1	TRBJ2-1	few	-	TGCGCCAGCAGCCCACCTAGCGTAGAGCAGTTCTTC	CASSPPSVEQFF
TRBV4-3	TRBJ2-7	-	-	TGCGCCAGCAGCCAAGGTCGGGGAAGCTCCTACGAGCAGTACTTC	CASSQGRGSSYEQYF
TRBV27	TRBJ1-5	-	-	TGTGCCAGCAGTCCCCAGGTTGGTGGAAATCAGCCCCAGCATTTT	CASSPQVGGNQPQHF
TRBV15	TRBJ2-3	-	-	TGTGCCACCAGCAAATTTAGACGGACTACCGGCACAGATACGCAGTATTTT	CATSKFRRTTGTDTQYF
TRBV7-6	TRBJ2-7	-	-	TGTGCCAGCAGCTTAGCGCCGGGGTACGAGCAGTACTTC	CASSLAPGYEQYF
TRBV5-6	TRBJ2-6	-	TRBD1	TGTGCCAGCAACACACAGGGGGCAGGTGGGGCCAACGTCCTGACTTTC	CASNTQGAGGANVLTF
TRBV5-8	TRBJ2-3	-	TRBD2	TGTGCCAGCAGCCCCACTAGCGGGAAAGATACAGATACGCAGTATTTT	CASSPTSGKDTDTQYF
TRBV29-1	TRBJ2-7	-	-	TGCAGCGCCCTCGGAAGAAGGGGTTTAGGCGAGCAGTACTTC	CSALGRRGLGEQYF
TRBV5-4	TRBJ2-7	-	TRBD1	TGTGCCAGCAGCTCCGATCAGTTAGGGGGCTTTTACGAGCAGTACTTC	CASSSDQLGGFYEQYF
TRBV30	TRBJ1-5	-	-	TGTGCCTGGAGTGTGGGAGGATACCAGCCCCAGCATTTT	CAWSVGGYQPQHF
TRBV7-9	TRBJ2-1	-	-	TGTGCCAGCAGCTTATCTCTTCAGGGGGGGAATGAGCAGTTCTTC	CASSLSLQGGNEQFF
TRBV10-3	TRBJ2-5	-	-	TGTGCCATCAGTCAGGGGGGACAGCAAGAGACCCAGTACTTC	CAISQGGQQETQYF
TRBV28	TRBJ1-4	-	-	TGTGCCAGCAGTTTAAGGGGACATTACATTAATTCGGATGAAAAACTGTTTTTT	CASSLRGHYINSDEKLFF
TRBV25-1	TRBJ2-7	few	-	TGTGCCAGCAGTGAATCTGTGTATTACGAGCAGTACTTC	CASSESVYYEQYF
TRBV5-5	TRBJ2-3	-	TRBD1	TGTGCCAGCAGTCTTCTTCCCGGTCAGGGGGCGGAAAGCACAGATACGCAGTATTTT	CASSLLPGQGAESTDTQYF
TRBV19	TRBJ1-1	-	TRBD1	TGTGCCAGTAGTGTCGGGACAGTAGAAGCTTTCTTT	CASSVGTVEAFF
TRBV18	TRBJ2-7	-	-	TGTGCCAGCTCACCCCCCCAGGACAGCCCGTCCTACGAGCAGTACTTC	CASSPPQDSPSYEQYF
TRBV4-1	TRBJ1-2	few	-	TGCGCCAGCAGCCAAGAAGTTGTGACAGCAAGCACCTTC	CASSQEVVTASTF
TRBV11-1	TRBJ2-7	-	-	TGTGCCAGCAGCTTAGGAGTCGGGAGCTCCTACGAGCAGTACTTC	CASSLGVGSSYEQYF
TRBV28	TRBJ2-1	-	-	TGTGCCAGCGATCCGGGCCTCTACAATGAGCAGTTCTTC	CASDPGLYNEQFF
TRBV2	TRBJ2-1	-	-	TGTGCCAGTCGGTCCCTGGACTCACCCGAGCAGTTCTTC	CASRSLDSPEQFF
TRBV19	TRBJ1-1	few	TRBD1	TGTGCCAGTAGGACAGGGGGCGCAGGGAACACTGAAGCTTTCTTT	CASRTGGAGNTEAFF
TRBV2	TRBJ1-3	-	-	TGTGCCAGCAGTGAAGCAAATCAGGGCCACTCTGGAAACACCATATATTTT	CASSEANQGHSGNTIYF
TRBV28	TRBJ1-2	-	-	TGTGCCAGCAGTTTATTCGCCCTTAGCCCACAGTCTCCTAACTATGGCTACACCTTC	CASSLFALSPQSPNYGYTF
TRBV6-5	TRBJ1-1	few	-	TGTGCCAGCAGTTGGACCTTCGCCTTGAACACTGAAGCTTTCTTT	CASSWTFALNTEAFF
TRBV7-9	TRBJ2-7	-	TRBD1	TGTGCCAGCAGCCCCGACAGGGTCGAGCAGTACTTC	CASSPDRVEQYF
TRBV5-1	TRBJ1-3	-	-	TGCGCCAGCAGACGAACAGGGTTCTGGGGGTCCTCCGGAAACACCATATATTTT	CASRRTGFWGSSGNTIYF
TRBV5-4	TRBJ2-7	few	-	TGTGCCAGCAGCTTGAGGGTAGCGGAGGAGCAGTACTTC	CASSLRVAEEQYF
TRBV11-3	TRBJ2-1	-	-	TGTGCCAGCAGCCCGGGACTTCTCCACTCCTACAATGAGCAGTTCTTC	CASSPGLLHSYNEQFF
TRBV11-2	TRBJ2-7	-	-	TGTGCCAGCAGCTCTGCAGACATCTCCTACGAGCAGTACTTC	CASSSADISYEQYF
TRBV28	TRBJ2-7	-	-	TGTGCCAGCAGTTTAGGTGTAGGGGGTTACGAGCAGTACTTC	CASSLGVGGYEQYF
TRBV19	TRBJ2-1	-	TRBD1	TGTGCCAGTAGTATCTCAGGGGGCGTTGAGCAGTTCTTC	CASSISGGVEQFF
TRBV10-1	TRBJ2-3	-	-	TGCGCCAGCAGTGAGTCGGGGGGGCCGGGAGATACGCAGTATTTT	CASSESGGPGDTQYF
TRBV28	TRBJ1-1	-	-	TGTGCCAGCAGACCCCGGGACATTGAGAACACTGAAGCTTTCTTT	CASRPRDIENTEAFF
TRBV7-9	TRBJ2-1	once	-	TGTGCCAGCAGCGTAAGAGGACCGCGAAAAACCTACAATGAGCAGTTCTTC	CASSVRGPRKTYNEQFF
TRBV13	TRBJ1-6	medium-sized	-	TGTGCCAGCAGCTTTAGTACCCCAGGACCACTCCACTTT	CASSFSTPGPLHF
TRBV6-5	TRBJ2-3	few	TRBD2	TGTGCCAGCAGTTCCTGGACTAGCGGGGACACAGATACGCAGTATTTT	CASSSWTSGDTDTQYF
TRBV7-8	TRBJ2-2	-	TRBD1	TGTGCCAGCAGCTTGGGGACAGGGCTCACCGGGGAGCTGTTTTTT	CASSLGTGLTGELFF
TRBV7-2	TRBJ2-7	hyperexpanded	TRBD1	TGTGCCAGCAGCTTGGGACAGTACCTTCGTGAGCAGTACTTC	CASSLGQYLREQYF
TRBV28	TRBJ2-4	few	-	TGTGCCAGCAGTTCCGGGACCCCTGATGTGGGCATTCAGTACTTC	CASSSGTPDVGIQYF
TRBV28	TRBJ1-3	few	-	TGTGCCAGCAGTACCTCGGAGGGGATGCTTTCTGGAAACACCATATATTTT	CASSTSEGMLSGNTIYF
TRBV4-3	TRBJ2-7	-	TRBD2	TGCGCCAGCAGCCAAGTTCCGGGACTAGTGATCGAGCAGTACTTC	CASSQVPGLVIEQYF
TRBV27	TRBJ2-2	medium-sized	-	TGTGCCAGCAGTTTCGGCACCGGGGAGCTGTTTTTT	CASSFGTGELFF
TRBV2	TRBJ1-2	-	-	TGTGCCAGCAGCGGTCAGGGTTTTTATGGCTACACCTTC	CASSGQGFYGYTF
TRBV21-1	TRBJ1-1	-	-	TGTGCCAGCAGCGAAAGGACTGAAGCTTTCTTT	CASSERTEAFF